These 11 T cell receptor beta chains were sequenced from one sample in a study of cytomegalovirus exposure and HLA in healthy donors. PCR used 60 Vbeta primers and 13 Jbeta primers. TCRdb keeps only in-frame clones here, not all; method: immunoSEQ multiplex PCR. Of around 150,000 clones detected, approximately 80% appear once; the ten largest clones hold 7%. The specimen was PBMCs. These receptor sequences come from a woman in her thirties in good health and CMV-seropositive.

This chain's CDR3 is CASRRGEAFF. DNA of the CDR3: TGTGCCAGCAGGAGAGGTGAAGCTTTCTTT. The chain joins TRBV6-6 to TRBJ1-1; D gene uncertain. V was cut by 6 bases and J by 7 bases, with 6 bases left in between. Germline loops: CDR1 MNHNY, CDR2 SVGAGI (reference sequence). This CDR3 has 10 residues.

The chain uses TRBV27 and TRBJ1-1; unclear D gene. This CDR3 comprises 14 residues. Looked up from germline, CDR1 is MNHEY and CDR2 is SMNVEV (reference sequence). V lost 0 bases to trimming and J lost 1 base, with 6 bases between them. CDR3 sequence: CASSLSYGNTEAFF. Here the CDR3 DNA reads TGTGCCAGCAGTTTATCGTACGGGAACACTGAAGCTTTCTTT.

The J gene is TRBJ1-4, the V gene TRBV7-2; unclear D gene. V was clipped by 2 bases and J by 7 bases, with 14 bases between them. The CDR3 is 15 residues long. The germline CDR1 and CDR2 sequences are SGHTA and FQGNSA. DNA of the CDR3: TGTGCCAGCAGCTTAAGCGGCAGGATATTTGAAAAACTGTTTTTT. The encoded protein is CASSLSGRIFEKLFF.

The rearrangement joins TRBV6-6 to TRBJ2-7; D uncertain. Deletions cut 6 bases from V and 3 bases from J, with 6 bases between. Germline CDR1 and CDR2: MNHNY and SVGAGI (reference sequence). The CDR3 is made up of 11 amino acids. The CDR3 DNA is TGTGCCAGCAGCCAACACTACGAGCAGTACTTC. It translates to CASSQHYEQYF.

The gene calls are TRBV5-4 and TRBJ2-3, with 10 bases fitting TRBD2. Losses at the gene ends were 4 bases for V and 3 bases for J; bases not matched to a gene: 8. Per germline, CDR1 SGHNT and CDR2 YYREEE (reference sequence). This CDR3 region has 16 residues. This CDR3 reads CASSLPPSGGTDTQYF. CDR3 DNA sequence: TGTGCCAGCAGCCTGCCCCCTAGCGGGGGTACAGATACGCAGTATTTT.

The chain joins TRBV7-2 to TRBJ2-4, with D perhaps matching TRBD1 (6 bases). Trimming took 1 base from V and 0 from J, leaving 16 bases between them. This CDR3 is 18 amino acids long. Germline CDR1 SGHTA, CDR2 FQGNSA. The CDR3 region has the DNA TGTGCCAGCAGCTTAGTACCCCTGACAGGATTAGCCAAAAACATTCAGTACTTC. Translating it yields CASSLVPLTGLAKNIQYF.

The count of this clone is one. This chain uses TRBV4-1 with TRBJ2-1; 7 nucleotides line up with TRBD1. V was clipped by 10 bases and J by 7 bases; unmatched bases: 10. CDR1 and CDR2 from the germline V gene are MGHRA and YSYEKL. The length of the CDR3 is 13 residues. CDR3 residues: CATSRDSENEQFF. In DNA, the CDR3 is TGCGCCACCTCCCGGGACAGCGAGAATGAGCAGTTCTTC.

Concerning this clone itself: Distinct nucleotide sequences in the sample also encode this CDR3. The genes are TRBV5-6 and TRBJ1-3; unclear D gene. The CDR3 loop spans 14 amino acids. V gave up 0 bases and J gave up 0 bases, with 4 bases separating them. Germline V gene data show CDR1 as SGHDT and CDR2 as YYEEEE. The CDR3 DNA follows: TGTGCCAGCAGCTTGGCGGGCTCTGGAAACACCATATATTTT. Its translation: CASSLAGSGNTIYF.

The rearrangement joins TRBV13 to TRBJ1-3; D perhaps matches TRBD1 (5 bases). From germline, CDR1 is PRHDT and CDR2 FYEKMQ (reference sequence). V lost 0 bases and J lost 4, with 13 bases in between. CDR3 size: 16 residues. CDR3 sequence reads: CASSLGGGNSGNTIYF. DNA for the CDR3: TGTGCCAGCAGCTTAGGCGGGGGAAACAGCGGAAACACCATATATTTT.

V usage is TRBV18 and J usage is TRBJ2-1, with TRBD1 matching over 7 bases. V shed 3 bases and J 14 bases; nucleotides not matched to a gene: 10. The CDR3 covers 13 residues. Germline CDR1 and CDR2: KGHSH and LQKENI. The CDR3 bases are TGTGCCAGCTCACCTGAAGGCCAGGGGGTGAAGTTCTTC. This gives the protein CASSPEGQGVKFF.

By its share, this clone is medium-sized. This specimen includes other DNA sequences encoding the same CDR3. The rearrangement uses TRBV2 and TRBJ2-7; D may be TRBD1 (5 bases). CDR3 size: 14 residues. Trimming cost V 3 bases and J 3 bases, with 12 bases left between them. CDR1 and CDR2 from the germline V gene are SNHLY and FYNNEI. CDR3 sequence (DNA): TGTGCCAGCAGTGACCAAGGCCAGGGCTACGAGCAGTACTTC. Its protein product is CASSDQGQGYEQYF.